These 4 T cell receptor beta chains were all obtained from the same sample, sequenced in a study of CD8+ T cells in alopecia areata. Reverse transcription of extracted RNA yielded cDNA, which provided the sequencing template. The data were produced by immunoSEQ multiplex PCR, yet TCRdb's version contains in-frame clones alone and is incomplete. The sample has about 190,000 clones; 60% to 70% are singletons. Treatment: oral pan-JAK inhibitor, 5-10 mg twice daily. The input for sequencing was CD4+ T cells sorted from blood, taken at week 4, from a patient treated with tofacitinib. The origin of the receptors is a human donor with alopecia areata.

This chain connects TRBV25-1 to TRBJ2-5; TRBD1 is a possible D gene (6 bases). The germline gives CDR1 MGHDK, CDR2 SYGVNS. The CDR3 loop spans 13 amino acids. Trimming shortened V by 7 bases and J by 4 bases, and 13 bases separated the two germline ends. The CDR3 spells CASTDRFGETQYF. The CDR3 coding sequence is TGTGCCAGCACCGACAGGTTTGGAGAGACCCAGTACTTC. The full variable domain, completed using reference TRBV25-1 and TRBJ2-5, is EADIYQTPRYLVIGTGKKITLECSQTMGHDKMYWYQQDPGMELHLIHYSYGVNSTEKGDLSSESTVSRIRTEHFPLTLESARPSHTSQYLCASTDRFGETQYFGPGTRLLVL.

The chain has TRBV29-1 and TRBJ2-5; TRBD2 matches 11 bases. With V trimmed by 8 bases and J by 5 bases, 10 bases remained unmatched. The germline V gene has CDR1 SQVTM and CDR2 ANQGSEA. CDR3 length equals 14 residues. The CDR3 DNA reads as TGCAGCACCAACCCGACTAGCGGGATGGAGACCCAGTACTTC. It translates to CSTNPTSGMETQYF. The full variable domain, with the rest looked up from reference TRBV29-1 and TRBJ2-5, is SAVISQKPSRDICQRGTSLTIQCQVDSQVTMMFWYRQQPGQSLTLIATANQGSEATYESGFVIDKFPISRPNLTFSTLTVSNMSPEDSSIYLCSTNPTSGMETQYFGPGTRLLVL.

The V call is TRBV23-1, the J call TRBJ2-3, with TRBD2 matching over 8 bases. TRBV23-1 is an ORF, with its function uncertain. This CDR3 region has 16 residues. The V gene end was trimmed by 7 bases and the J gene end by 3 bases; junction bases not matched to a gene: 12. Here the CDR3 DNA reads TGCGCCAGCAAGCGGGAGAAGGCTATAGTAACAGATACGCAGTATTTT. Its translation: CASKREKAIVTDTQYF.

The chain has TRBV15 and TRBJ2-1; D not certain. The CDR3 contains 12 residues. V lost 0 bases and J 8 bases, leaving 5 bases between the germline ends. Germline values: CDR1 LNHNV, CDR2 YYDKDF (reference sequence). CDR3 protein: CATSRDLYEQFF. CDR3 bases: TGTGCCACCAGCAGAGATCTTTATGAGCAGTTCTTC.